The next 10 T cell receptor beta chains were all read from a single sample in a study of a mutant IDH1 vaccine in newly diagnosed glioma. No cognate antigen is known for these TCRs. TCRdb keeps only in-frame clones here, not all; method: immunoSEQ multiplex PCR. The profile shows tens of thousands of clones, about 93% of them singletons. The time point here: week 47, end of study. Doses of 300 ug of mutant IDH1 20-mer peptide were given with topical imiquimod. The material sequenced was PBMCs, taken from a glioma patient whose treatment included an IDH1 peptide vaccine. The receptors stem from a middle-aged woman with glioma.

This chain links TRBV5-5 with TRBJ1-4; D is possibly TRBD1 (6 bases). The CDR3 is 16 residues long. With 0 bases removed from V and 0 bases from J, the gap between germline ends came to 9 bases. Germline V gene sequence: CDR1 SGHKS, CDR2 YYEKEE (reference sequence). CDR3 in DNA: TGTGCCAGCAGCTTGGCAGGGGCCTCAACTAATGAAAAACTGTTTTTT. This encodes CASSLAGASTNEKLFF.

This chain joins TRBV6-1 and TRBJ2-1; D gene unclear. Trimming left V 4 bases short and J 16 bases short, with 17 bases between. The CDR3 length is 12 residues. Germline loops: CDR1 MNHNS, CDR2 SASEGT. The CDR3 sequence is CASSGAWTSFFF. CDR3 in DNA: TGTGCCAGCAGTGGTGCCTGGACCTCATTCTTCTTC.

The chain couples TRBV10-1 to TRBJ1-4, with D hard to call. V was clipped by 9 bases and J by 0 bases, with 2 bases between them. The CDR3 totals 11 residues. From germline, CDR1 is WNHNN and CDR2 SYGVQD (reference sequence). The CDR3 spells CARPTNEKLFF. CDR3 sequence (DNA): TGCGCCAGACCAACTAATGAAAAACTGTTTTTT.

This sequence joins TRBV25-1 and TRBJ1-4, with D perhaps matching TRBD1 (5 bases). V gave up 4 bases and J gave up 8 bases, with 14 bases separating them. The CDR3 runs to 14 residues. Germline CDR1 reads MGHDK; CDR2 reads SYGVNS. The CDR3 here is CASSVRDAGEKLFF. CDR3 DNA: TGTGCCAGCAGTGTCCGGGACGCGGGGGAAAAACTGTTTTTT.

This rearrangement joins TRBV4-1 to TRBJ2-4; 10 nucleotides match TRBD1. J was trimmed by 3 bases and V by 0 bases; bases with no gene match: 2. Germline V gene data show CDR1 as MGHRA and CDR2 as YSYEKL. The CDR3 is made up of 16 amino acids. This chain's CDR3 is CASSQEGQGVKNIQYF. DNA for the CDR3: TGCGCCAGCAGCCAAGAAGGACAGGGGGTCAAAAACATTCAGTACTTC.

The rearrangement joins TRBV6-1 to TRBJ2-5; D not certain. Trimming pared 1 base from V and 3 bases from J, leaving 6 bases between. The CDR3 consists of 13 residues. Germline assignment: CDR1 MNHNS and CDR2 SASEGT. CDR3 nucleotides: TGTGCCAGCAGTGAAGGAATTGAAGAGACCCAGTACTTC. This encodes CASSEGIEETQYF.

V and J are TRBV7-9 and TRBJ2-5, with 7 bases matching TRBD2. The CDR3 contains 16 residues. Germline V lookup: CDR1 SEHNR, CDR2 FQNEAQ (reference sequence). Losses at the gene ends were 5 bases for V and 5 bases for J; bases not matched to a gene: 14. The CDR3 region has the DNA TGTGCCAGCAGCCCCCGGGACTACCATATTCTGGAGACCCAGTACTTC. Translation: CASSPRDYHILETQYF. The variable domain in full, with the rest retrieved from reference TRBV7-9 and TRBJ2-5, is DTGVSQNPRHKITKRGQNVTFRCDPISEHNRLYWYRQTLGQGPEFLTYFQNEAQLEKSRLLSDRFSAERPKGSFSTLEIQRTEQGDSAMYLCASSPRDYHILETQYFGPGTRLLVL.

The chain couples TRBV4-2 to TRBJ1-2; D possibly corresponds to TRBD1 (6 bases). The germline gives CDR1 LGHNA, CDR2 YNFKEQ. The CDR3 sequence is 15 residues long. V was trimmed by 3 bases and J by 0 bases, leaving 11 bases between them. The CDR3 loop reads CASSQMDSSNYGYTF. The CDR3 nucleotides are TGTGCCAGCAGCCAGATGGACAGCTCTAACTATGGCTACACCTTC.

V is TRBV6-6 and J is TRBJ2-7, with D hard to call. The CDR3 is 14 residues long. CDR1 is MNHNY, CDR2 SVGAGI, per germline (reference sequence). The V gene lost 0 bases and the J gene lost 1 base, with 7 bases spanning the gap. CDR3 bases: TGTGCCAGCAGTTACTCCGGCGGATCCTACGAGCAGTACTTC. Its translation is CASSYSGGSYEQYF.

This chain connects TRBV21-1 to TRBJ2-7. TRBV21-1 is assigned pseudogene status. The CDR3 has 14 amino acids. The CDR3 nucleotides are TGTGCCAGCAGTTTTGGGAACAGCTCCTACGAGCAGTACTTC. Residues: CASSFGNSSYEQYF.